This T cell receptor beta chain emerged from a study of memory CD4+ T cells and cytomegalovirus serostatus. Study-level background: Healthy Belgian adult donors included under ten CMV-positive and 24 CMV-negative people.

Notes on the study in general: About 40% of the roughly 160 known CMV-associated TCRbeta sequences appeared in CD4+ memory.

The assay was immunoSEQ multiplex PCR, and TCRdb's table has in-frame clones only and misses some. The sample has around 33,000 clones, roughly 80% seen once. Single viable CD3+CD4+CD8-CD45RO+ cells were sorted as the memory CD4+ T cells. The length of the CDR3 is 15 residues. Trimming pared 0 bases from V and 6 bases from J, leaving 12 bases between. Germline CDR1 is MDHEN and CDR2 is SYDVKM. Comments on this clone: The antigen is not known.

The chain has TRBV28 and TRBJ1-5, with D possibly TRBD1 on 5 matching bases. The sequence was collected from an adult in good health and CMV-seronegative. Some clones in this sample may be carry-over from other donors' samples. Sequenced: memory CD4+ T cells from blood. Here the CDR3 reads CASSLWNQGGQPQHF. CDR3 in DNA: TGTGCCAGCAGTTTATGGAACCAGGGTGGTCAGCCCCAGCATTTT.